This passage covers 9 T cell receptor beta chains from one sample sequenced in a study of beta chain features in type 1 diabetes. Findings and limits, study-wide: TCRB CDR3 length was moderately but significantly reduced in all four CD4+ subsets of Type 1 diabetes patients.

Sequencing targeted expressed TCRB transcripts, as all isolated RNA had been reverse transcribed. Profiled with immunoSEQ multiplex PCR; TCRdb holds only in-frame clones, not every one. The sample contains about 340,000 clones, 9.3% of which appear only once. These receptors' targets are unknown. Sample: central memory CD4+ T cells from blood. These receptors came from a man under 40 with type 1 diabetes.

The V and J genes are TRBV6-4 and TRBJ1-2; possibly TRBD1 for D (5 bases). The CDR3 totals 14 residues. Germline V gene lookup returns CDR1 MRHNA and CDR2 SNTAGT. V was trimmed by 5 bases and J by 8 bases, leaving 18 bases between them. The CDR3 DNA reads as TGTGCCAGCAGTCCCGGGACCGGAGTCTCGGGCTACACCTTC. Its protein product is CASSPGTGVSGYTF.

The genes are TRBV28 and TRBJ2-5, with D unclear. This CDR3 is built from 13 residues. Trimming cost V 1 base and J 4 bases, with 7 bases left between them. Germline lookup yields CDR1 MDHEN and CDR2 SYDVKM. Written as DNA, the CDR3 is TGTGCCAGCAGTTTATCGGGCGGAGAGACCCAGTACTTC. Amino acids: CASSLSGGETQYF.

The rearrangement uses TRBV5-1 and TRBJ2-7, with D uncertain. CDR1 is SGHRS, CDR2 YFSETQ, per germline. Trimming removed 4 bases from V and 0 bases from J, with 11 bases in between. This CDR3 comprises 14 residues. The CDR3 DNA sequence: TGCGCCAGCAGCCCAGCAAAGAGCTCCTACGAGCAGTACTTC. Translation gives CASSPAKSSYEQYF.

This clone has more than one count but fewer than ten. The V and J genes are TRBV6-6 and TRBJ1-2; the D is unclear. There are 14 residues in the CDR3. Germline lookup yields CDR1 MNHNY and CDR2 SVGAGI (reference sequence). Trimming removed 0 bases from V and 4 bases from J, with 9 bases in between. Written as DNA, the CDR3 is TGTGCCAGCAGTTACTCCGGTGCGGCCTATGGCTACACCTTC. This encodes CASSYSGAAYGYTF.

The CDR3 here is CASSYGGLAAYNEQFF. The DNA for the CDR3 is TGTGCCAGCAGTTACGGGGGACTAGCGGCCTACAATGAGCAGTTCTTC. The gene calls are TRBV6-5 and TRBJ2-1; TRBD2 matches at 11 bases. V lost 2 bases, J lost 2 bases, and 2 bases stayed unmatched. Germline CDR1 MNHEY, CDR2 SVGAGI. The CDR3 spans 16 residues.

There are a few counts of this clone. CDR3 DNA: TGTGCCAGCAGTTGGGGCGGAACTAATTCACCCCTCCACTTT. Its translation is CASSWGGTNSPLHF. The chain combines TRBV27 with TRBJ1-6, with D possibly being TRBD1 (5 bases). Trimming shortened V by 4 bases and J by 6 bases, and 10 bases separated the two germline ends. The CDR3 is made up of 14 amino acids. CDR1 and CDR2 from the germline V gene are MNHEY and SMNVEV (reference sequence).

This CDR3 reads CASSTISEAFF. The CDR3 nucleotides read TGTGCCAGCAGTACAATTTCTGAAGCTTTCTTT. This sequence joins TRBV2 and TRBJ1-1, with unresolved D. Trimming pared 5 bases from V and 6 bases from J, leaving 7 bases between. In germline, CDR1 is SNHLY, CDR2 FYNNEI. This CDR3 contains 11 residues.

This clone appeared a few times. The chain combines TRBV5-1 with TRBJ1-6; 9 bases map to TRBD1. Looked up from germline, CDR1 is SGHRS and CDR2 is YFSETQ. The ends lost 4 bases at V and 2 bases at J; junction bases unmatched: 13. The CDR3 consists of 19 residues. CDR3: CASSAMGQGFGTYNSPLHF. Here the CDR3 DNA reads TGCGCCAGCAGCGCAATGGGACAGGGCTTCGGGACCTATAATTCACCCCTCCACTTT.

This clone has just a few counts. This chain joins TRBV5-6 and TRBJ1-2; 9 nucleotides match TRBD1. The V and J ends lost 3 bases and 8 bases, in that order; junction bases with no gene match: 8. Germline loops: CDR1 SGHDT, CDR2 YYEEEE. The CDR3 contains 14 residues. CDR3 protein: CASSWDRALGGYTF. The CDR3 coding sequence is TGTGCCAGCAGCTGGGACAGGGCCCTCGGGGGCTACACCTTC.